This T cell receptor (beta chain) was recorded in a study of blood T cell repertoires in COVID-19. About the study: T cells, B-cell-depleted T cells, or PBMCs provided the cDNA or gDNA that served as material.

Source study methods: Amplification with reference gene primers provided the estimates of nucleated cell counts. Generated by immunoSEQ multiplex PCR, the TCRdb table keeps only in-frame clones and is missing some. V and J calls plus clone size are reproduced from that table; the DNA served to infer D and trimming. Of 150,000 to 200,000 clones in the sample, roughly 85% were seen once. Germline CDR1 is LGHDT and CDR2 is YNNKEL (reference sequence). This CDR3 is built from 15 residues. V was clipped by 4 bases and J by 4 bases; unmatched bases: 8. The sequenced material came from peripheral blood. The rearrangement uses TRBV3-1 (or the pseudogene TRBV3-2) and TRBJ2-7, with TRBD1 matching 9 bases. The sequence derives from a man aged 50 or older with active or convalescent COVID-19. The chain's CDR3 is CASSLYRDREYEQYF. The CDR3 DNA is TGTGCCAGCAGCCTCTACCGGGACAGGGAGTACGAGCAGTACTTC.